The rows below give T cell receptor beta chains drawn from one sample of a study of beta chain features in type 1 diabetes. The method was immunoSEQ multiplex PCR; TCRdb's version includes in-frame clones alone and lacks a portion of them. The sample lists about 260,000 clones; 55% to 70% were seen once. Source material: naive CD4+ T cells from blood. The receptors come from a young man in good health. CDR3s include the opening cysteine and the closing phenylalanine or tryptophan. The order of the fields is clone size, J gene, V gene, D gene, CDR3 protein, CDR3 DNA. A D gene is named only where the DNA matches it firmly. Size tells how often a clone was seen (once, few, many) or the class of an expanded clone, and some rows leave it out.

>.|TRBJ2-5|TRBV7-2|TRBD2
CASSFGAGAGETQYF
TGTGCCAGCAGTTTCGGAGCGGGGGCGGGAGAGACCCAGTACTTC
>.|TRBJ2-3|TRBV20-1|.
CSARRPDTQYF
TGCAGTGCTAGGAGACCGGATACGCAGTATTTT
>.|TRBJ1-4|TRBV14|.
CASSQGIEKLFF
TGTGCCAGCAGCCAAGGGATTGAAAAACTGTTTTTT
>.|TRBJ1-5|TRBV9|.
CASSQGSNLGNQPQHF
TGTGCCAGCAGTCAGGGGTCGAATTTGGGCAATCAGCCCCAGCATTTT
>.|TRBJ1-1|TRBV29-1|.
CSVAGSLNTEAFF
TGCAGCGTTGCCGGCAGTTTGAACACTGAAGCTTTCTTT
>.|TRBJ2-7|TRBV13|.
CASSLFGRDYEQYF
TGTGCCAGCAGCTTATTCGGCAGAGACTACGAGCAGTACTTC
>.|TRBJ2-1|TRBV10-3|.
CAISESWGGHEQFF
TGTGCCATCAGTGAGTCCTGGGGGGGCCATGAGCAGTTCTTC
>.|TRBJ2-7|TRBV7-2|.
CASSSTGIREQYF
TGTGCCAGCAGCAGCACAGGGATAAGGGAGCAGTACTTC
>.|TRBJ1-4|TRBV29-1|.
CSVLGGDEKLFF
TGCAGCGTTCTCGGGGGCGATGAAAAACTGTTTTTT
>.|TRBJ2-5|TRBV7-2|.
CASSLVVLAETQYF
TGTGCCAGCAGCTTAGTCGTGCTAGCGGAGACCCAGTACTTC
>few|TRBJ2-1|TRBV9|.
CASSLEGLNEQFF
TGTGCCAGCAGCTTAGAAGGACTCAATGAGCAGTTCTTC
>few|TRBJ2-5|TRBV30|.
CAWSAGLPPETQYF
TGTGCCTGGAGTGCTGGGCTCCCCCCAGAGACCCAGTACTTC
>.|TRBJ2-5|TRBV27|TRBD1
CASSLYRGLETQYF
TGTGCCAGCAGCTTATACAGGGGGCTGGAGACCCAGTACTTC
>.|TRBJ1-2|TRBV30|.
CAWSVNGDGGYTF
TGTGCCTGGAGTGTAAACGGGGACGGAGGCTACACCTTC
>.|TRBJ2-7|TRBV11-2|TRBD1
CASRTPGQSYEQYF
TGTGCCAGCAGGACTCCGGGACAGTCCTACGAGCAGTACTTC
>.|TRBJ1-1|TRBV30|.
CAWSGRRGANTEAFF
TGTGCCTGGAGTGGACGGAGGGGGGCGAACACTGAAGCTTTCTTT
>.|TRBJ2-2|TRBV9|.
CASSVSGSGYAGELFF
TGTGCCAGCAGCGTCTCCGGGAGTGGTTACGCCGGGGAGCTGTTTTTT
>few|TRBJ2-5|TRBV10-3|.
CAIRSSGTDQETQYF
TGTGCCATCAGATCCTCTGGGACGGACCAAGAGACCCAGTACTTC
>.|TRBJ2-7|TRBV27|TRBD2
CASSYRTSGAYEQYF
TGTGCCAGCAGTTACCGGACTAGCGGGGCCTACGAGCAGTACTTC
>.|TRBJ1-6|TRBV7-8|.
CASSLALFGGSYNSPLHF
TGTGCCAGCAGCTTAGCGCTGTTCGGGGGCTCCTATAATTCACCCCTCCACTTT
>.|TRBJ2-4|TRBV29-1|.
CSASPTRGERLAKNIQYF
TGCAGCGCTTCACCGACTAGGGGGGAGAGGCTAGCCAAAAACATTCAGTACTTC
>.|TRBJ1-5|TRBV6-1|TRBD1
CASSTTGASNQPQHF
TGTGCCAGCAGTACGACAGGGGCGAGCAATCAGCCCCAGCATTTT
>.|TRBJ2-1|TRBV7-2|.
CASSFSGINEQFF
TGTGCCAGCAGCTTTAGTGGGATCAATGAGCAGTTCTTC
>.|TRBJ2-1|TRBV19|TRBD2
CASSHPTSGGRNEQFF
TGTGCCAGTAGCCACCCCACTAGCGGGGGAAGGAATGAGCAGTTCTTC